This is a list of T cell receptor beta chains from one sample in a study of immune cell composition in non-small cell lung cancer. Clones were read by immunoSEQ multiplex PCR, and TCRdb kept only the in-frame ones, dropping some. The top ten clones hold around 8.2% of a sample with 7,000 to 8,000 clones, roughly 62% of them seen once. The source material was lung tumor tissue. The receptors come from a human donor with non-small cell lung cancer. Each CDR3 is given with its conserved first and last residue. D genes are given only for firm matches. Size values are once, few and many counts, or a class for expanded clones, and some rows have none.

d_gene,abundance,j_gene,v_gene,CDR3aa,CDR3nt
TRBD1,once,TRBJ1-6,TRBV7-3,CASSFDRANSPLHF,TGTGCCAGCAGCTTCGACAGGGCGAATTCACCCCTCCACTTT
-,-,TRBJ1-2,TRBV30,CAWRLGEVGGYTF,TGTGCCTGGAGACTGGGTGAGGTCGGTGGCTACACCTTC
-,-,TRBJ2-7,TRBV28,CASSFIVYPEQYF,TGTGCCAGCAGTTTCATAGTCTACCCCGAGCAGTACTTC
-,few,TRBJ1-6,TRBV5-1,CASSLGSGGPGLHF,TGCGCCAGCAGCTTGGGCTCTGGGGGCCCGGGGCTCCACTTT
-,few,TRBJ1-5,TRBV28,CASSLDRRPQHF,TGTGCCAGCAGTTTAGACCGGAGGCCCCAGCATTTT
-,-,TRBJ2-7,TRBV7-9,CASSLAGDTGTYEQYF,TGTGCCAGCAGCTTAGCAGGGGACACTGGTACCTACGAGCAGTACTTC
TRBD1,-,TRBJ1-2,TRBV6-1,CASRATGGDGYTF,TGTGCCAGCAGGGCGACAGGGGGAGATGGCTACACCTTC
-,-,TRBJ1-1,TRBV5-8,CASSERGGVTEAFF,TGTGCCAGCAGCGAGCGGGGTGGGGTCACTGAAGCTTTCTTT
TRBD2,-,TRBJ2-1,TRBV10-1,CASSEPGRDNEQFF,TGCGCCAGCAGTGAGCCGGGGAGGGACAATGAGCAGTTCTTC
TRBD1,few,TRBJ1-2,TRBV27,CASSLFGQGYGYTF,TGTGCCAGCAGTTTATTCGGACAGGGCTATGGCTACACCTTC
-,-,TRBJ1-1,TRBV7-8,CASSLNSLTEAFF,TGTGCCAGCAGCTTAAACAGTCTCACTGAAGCTTTCTTT
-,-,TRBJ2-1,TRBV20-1,CSALAAGVAIF,TGCAGTGCTTTGGCCGCGGGTGTCGCAATCTTC
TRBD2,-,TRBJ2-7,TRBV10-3,CAISESTSGGADYEQYF,TGTGCCATCAGTGAGTCGACTAGCGGGGGGGCCGATTACGAGCAGTACTTC
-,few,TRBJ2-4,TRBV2,CASSPGPPGIQYF,TGTGCCAGTTCCCCCGGCCCCCCGGGCATTCAGTACTTC
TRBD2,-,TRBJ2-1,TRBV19,CASGLATGTYNEQFF,TGTGCCAGTGGACTAGCGACGGGGACCTACAATGAGCAGTTCTTC
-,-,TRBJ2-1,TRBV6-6,CASSYSGPTEQFF,TGTGCCAGCAGTTACTCGGGGCCGACTGAGCAGTTCTTC
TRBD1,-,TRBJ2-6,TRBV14,CASSPDRGRPGANVLTF,TGTGCCAGCAGCCCGGACAGGGGACGGCCTGGGGCCAACGTCCTGACTTTC
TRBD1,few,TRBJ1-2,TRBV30,CAWRPQGRYGYTF,TGTGCCTGGAGGCCACAGGGGCGGTATGGCTACACCTTC
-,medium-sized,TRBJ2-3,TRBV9,CASSSLGVGTDTQYF,TGTGCCAGCAGCTCTCTAGGGGTGGGGACAGATACGCAGTATTTT
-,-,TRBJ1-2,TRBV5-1,CASSLGPGIGYGYTF,TGCGCCAGCAGCTTGGGGCCAGGGATCGGGTATGGCTACACCTTC
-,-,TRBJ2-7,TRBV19,CASSRDSGEQYF,TGTGCCAGTAGCCGGGACTCGGGAGAGCAGTACTTC
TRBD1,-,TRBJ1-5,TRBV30,CAWSAGGRSNQPQHF,TGTGCCTGGAGCGCAGGGGGCCGGAGCAATCAGCCCCAGCATTTT
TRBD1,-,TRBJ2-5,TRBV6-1,CASSRTGNGQETQYF,TGTGCCAGCAGTAGGACAGGGAATGGCCAAGAGACCCAGTACTTC
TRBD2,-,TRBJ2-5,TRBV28,CASFFRTSGGGTQYF,TGTGCCAGCTTCTTCCGGACTAGCGGAGGAGGGACCCAGTACTTC
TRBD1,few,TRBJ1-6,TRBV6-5,CASSYSHRGSASPLHF,TGTGCCAGCAGTTACTCGCACAGGGGATCCGCTTCACCCCTCCACTTT
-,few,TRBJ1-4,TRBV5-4,CASSLTGEEKLFF,TGTGCCAGCAGCTTGACGGGGGAAGAAAAACTGTTTTTT
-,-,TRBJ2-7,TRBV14,CASSPWGSGEYEQYF,TGTGCCAGCAGCCCCTGGGGGTCAGGGGAGTACGAGCAGTACTTC
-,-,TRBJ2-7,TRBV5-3,CARLGGRGF,TGTGCCAGACTGGGGGGCAGGGGGTTC
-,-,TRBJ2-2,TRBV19,CASRERNINTGELFF,TGTGCCAGTAGGGAGCGGAACATCAACACCGGGGAGCTGTTTTTT
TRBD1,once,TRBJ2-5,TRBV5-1,CASSSGGTGGKTQYF,TGCGCCAGCAGTTCTGGAGGGACAGGGGGAAAGACCCAGTACTTC
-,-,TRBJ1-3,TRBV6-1,CASRILSGSGNTIYF,TGTGCCAGCAGGATCCTGTCGGGCTCTGGAAACACCATATATTTT
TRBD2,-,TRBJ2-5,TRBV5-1,CASSFLAGRQETQYF,TGCGCCAGCAGCTTTCTAGCGGGAAGGCAAGAGACCCAGTACTTC